Below are 20 T cell receptor beta chains sequenced from a single sample in a study of Ad26.COV2.S vaccination and SARS-CoV-2 variants. Described treatment: roughly 20 received Ad26.COV2.S at low or high dose, single or two shots; a few received placebo; per-sample allocation not given. On day 63 after the first injection, vaccine and placebo recipients gave samples. Clones were sequenced by immunoSEQ multiplex PCR, and TCRdb holds only the in-frame ones, with some missing. The repertoire holds approximately 280,000 clones, with about 87% as singletons. This specimen was peripheral blood, taken in a trial of Ad26.COV2.S vaccine versus placebo. These receptors came from a person aged 18-65 years who received the Ad26.COV2.S COVID-19 vaccine or a placebo.

The rearrangement links TRBV6-6 to TRBJ1-3; TRBD1 matches at 11 bases. V trimming: 6 bases; J trimming: 0 bases; junction bases outside the gene matches: 16. The germline gives CDR1 MNHNY, CDR2 SVGAGI (reference sequence). This CDR3 is built from 20 residues. CDR3 sequence reads: CASSPRTGGSHSLSGNTIYF. The DNA for the CDR3 is TGTGCCAGCAGCCCCCGGACAGGGGGCTCTCACTCTCTCTCTGGAAACACCATATATTTT.

The chain links TRBV18 to TRBJ1-5; D unresolved. V shed 5 bases and J shed 9 bases, with 8 bases lying between them. Per germline, CDR1 KGHSH and CDR2 LQKENI. The CDR3 is made up of 11 amino acids. The CDR3 DNA follows: TGTGCCAGCTCATCAATCGGGCCCCAGCATTTT. It codes for CASSSIGPQHF.

This clone was seen only a few times. The rearrangement uses TRBV4-3 and TRBJ1-4; D not certain. V was clipped by 0 bases and J by 8 bases, with 13 bases between them. Per the germline V gene, CDR1 is LGHNA and CDR2 is YSLEER. The CDR3 has 15 amino acids. Here the CDR3 reads CASSQENREGEKLFF. CDR3 in DNA: TGCGCCAGCAGCCAAGAGAATCGCGAAGGAGAAAAACTGTTTTTT.

V gene TRBV19 combines with J gene TRBJ2-2, with D maybe TRBD2 (6 bases). Germline-derived CDR1 and CDR2 are LNHDA and SQIVND (reference sequence). The CDR3 sequence is 16 residues long. The ends were cut back, 6 bases at V and 3 bases at J, with 17 bases in the middle. The CDR3 is CASSEPGLPYTGELFF. In DNA form, the CDR3 reads TGTGCCAGTAGCGAACCGGGACTTCCCTACACCGGGGAGCTGTTTTTT.

This sequence joins TRBV12-3 or TRBV12-4 and TRBJ2-7; 8 bases are a match to TRBD1. The J segment lost 4 bases and the V segment lost 7 bases, leaving 6 bases of the junction unmatched. The CDR3 runs 13 residues. The CDR3: CASTGQGPYEQYF. In DNA form, the CDR3 reads TGTGCCAGCACCGGACAGGGACCATACGAGCAGTACTTC.

The chain joins TRBV30 to TRBJ1-1; D gene uncertain. The V gene's germline CDR1 is GTSNPN and CDR2 SVGIG (reference sequence). Trimming stripped 0 bases from V and 1 base from J, with 9 bases between. This CDR3 has 14 residues. The CDR3 DNA sequence: TGTGCCTGGAGTGTAGCGGGGAGGAACACTGAAGCTTTCTTT. The encoded protein is CAWSVAGRNTEAFF.

The chain has TRBV28 and TRBJ1-5; a weak D match, TRBD1 (5 bases). Germline V CDR1 and CDR2: MDHEN, SYDVKM. CDR3 length: 11 amino acids. Trimming cost V 3 bases and J 8 bases, with 5 bases left between them. CDR3 sequence (DNA): TGTGCCAGCAGTTTCAGGGAGCCCCAGCATTTT. It codes for CASSFREPQHF.

The chain combines TRBV7-9 with TRBJ1-2, with TRBD1 matching over 10 bases. Germline V CDR1 and CDR2: SEHNR, FQNEAQ (reference sequence). The junction had 10 bases not matched to a gene; V was cut back by 4 bases and J by 5 bases. The CDR3 spans 16 residues. This chain's CDR3 is CASSSRGQGYSYGYTF. In nucleotides, the CDR3 is TGTGCCAGCAGCTCTAGGGGACAGGGGTATTCGTATGGCTACACCTTC.

The CDR3 reads CASSKGGSGNTGELFF. The CDR3 DNA reads TGTGCCAGCAGCAAAGGTGGTTCGGGGAACACCGGGGAGCTGTTTTTT. The chain links TRBV7-9 to TRBJ2-2; D gene unclear. This CDR3 contains 16 residues. Between the trimmed V and J ends, which lost 5 bases and 1 base, there was a span of 14 bases. Germline V gene sequence: CDR1 SEHNR, CDR2 FQNEAQ (reference sequence).

The genes are TRBV5-1 and TRBJ1-3, with D perhaps matching TRBD1 (6 bases). V was trimmed by 5 bases and J by 0 bases, leaving 12 bases between them. The germline V gene has CDR1 SGHRS and CDR2 YFSETQ. The CDR3 spans 15 residues. The CDR3 DNA reads as TGCGCCAGCAGTTACACAGGGACCTCTGGAAACACCATATATTTT. Amino acids: CASSYTGTSGNTIYF.

Points on this clone: Other DNA sequences in the sample encode the same CDR3. The rearrangement uses TRBV2 and TRBJ1-1; TRBD1 aligns across 9 bases. J was trimmed by 2 bases and V by 8 bases; bases with no gene match: 3. The CDR3 contains 13 residues. The germline V gene has CDR1 SNHLY and CDR2 FYNNEI. For the CDR3, the DNA is TGTGCCAGCTCGGGACAGGGCAACACTGAAGCTTTCTTT. Translated: CASSGQGNTEAFF.

DNA for the CDR3: TGTGCCAGCAGCCCCCGCAGGGAGAACACTGAAGCTTTCTTT. It translates to CASSPRRENTEAFF. The chain couples TRBV9 to TRBJ1-1; weak D call: TRBD1 (5 bases). V was clipped by 4 bases and J by 1 base, with 11 bases between them. This CDR3 is 14 amino acids long. Germline CDR1 and CDR2: SGDLS and YYNGEE.

This sequence joins TRBV9 and TRBJ2-2; no clear D. V was pared by 0 bases and J by 6 bases, with 3 bases between. The V gene's germline CDR1 is SGDLS and CDR2 YYNGEE. The CDR3 has 12 residues. Here the CDR3 reads CASSVGSGELFF. CDR3 in DNA: TGTGCCAGCAGCGTAGGTTCCGGGGAGCTGTTTTTT.

The V call is TRBV19, the J call TRBJ1-1; D call uncertain. The germline gives CDR1 LNHDA, CDR2 SQIVND (reference sequence). The CDR3 runs to 12 residues. Trimming shortened V by 5 bases and J by 8 bases, and 12 bases separated the two germline ends. The CDR3 sequence is CASSLDASEAFF. The CDR3 DNA is TGTGCCAGTAGTCTCGATGCGTCCGAAGCTTTCTTT.

The rearrangement joins TRBV2 to TRBJ2-2, with 8 bases lining up with TRBD1. Germline lookup yields CDR1 SNHLY and CDR2 FYNNEI. This CDR3 comprises 15 residues. V was pared by 4 bases and J by 7 bases, with 8 bases of the junction left unmatched. The CDR3 DNA sequence: TGTGCCAGCAGTGTCCGACAGGGGTTAATCGGGGAGCTGTTTTTT. Protein: CASSVRQGLIGELFF.

V gene TRBV13 combines with J gene TRBJ1-4, with a possible D match to TRBD1 (5 bases). V was cut by 2 bases and J by 4 bases, with 5 bases left in between. The germline CDR1 and CDR2 sequences are PRHDT and FYEKMQ (reference sequence). This CDR3 comprises 13 residues. The CDR3 DNA reads as TGTGCCAGCAGCTTAAGGGGTAATGAAAAACTGTTTTTT. Its protein product is CASSLRGNEKLFF.

The chain has TRBV11-2 and TRBJ2-5; 14 bases match TRBD2. With V trimmed by 5 bases and J by 5 bases, 7 bases remained unmatched. The CDR3 contains 16 residues. Germline CDR1 SGHAT, CDR2 FQNNGV. CDR3: CASSLGTSGSLETQYF. The CDR3 DNA reads as TGTGCCAGCAGCCTCGGGACTAGCGGGAGTTTGGAGACCCAGTACTTC. Based on the CDR3 plus reference TRBV11-2 and TRBJ2-5, the full variable domain is EAGVAQSPRYKIIEKRQSVAFWCNPISGHATLYWYQQILGQGPKLLIQFQNNGVVDDSQLPKDRFSAERLKGVDSTLKIQPAKLEDSAVYLCASSLGTSGSLETQYFGPGTRLLVL.

The chain joins TRBV6-5 to TRBJ2-7, with D perhaps matching TRBD2 (5 bases). The CDR3 sequence is 14 residues long. The V gene lost 5 bases and the J gene lost 2 bases, with 13 bases spanning the gap. Germline V CDR1 and CDR2: MNHEY, SVGAGI. CDR3 DNA: TGTGCCAGCAGTCAACCGGGAAACACCTACGAGCAGTACTTC. Translated: CASSQPGNTYEQYF.

The chain joins TRBV5-6 to TRBJ1-6; possible D gene TRBD1, 5 bases. Per germline, CDR1 SGHDT and CDR2 YYEEEE. The CDR3 contains 15 residues. Trimming took off 4 bases at V and 7 bases at J, with 15 bases between the two ends. CDR3 amino acids: CASSGLAGTNSPLHF. DNA for the CDR3: TGTGCCAGCAGCGGATTAGCAGGGACCAATTCACCCCTCCACTTT. The entire variable domain, with the rest obtained from reference TRBV5-6 and TRBJ1-6, is as follows: DAGVTQSPTHLIKTRGQQVTLRCSPKSGHDTVSWYQQALGQGPQFIFQYYEEEERQRGNFPDRFSGHQFPNYSSELNVNALLLGDSALYLCASSGLAGTNSPLHFGNGTRLTVT.

This chain connects TRBV7-2 to TRBJ2-3, with 11 bases lining up with TRBD2. The CDR3 has 18 residues. Germline lookup yields CDR1 SGHTA and CDR2 FQGNSA. V lost 0 bases and J lost 0; bases outside the gene matches: 5. The DNA of the CDR3 is TGTGCCAGCAGCTTAGCGGCTAGCGGGGGGTTAAGCACAGATACGCAGTATTTT. It encodes CASSLAASGGLSTDTQYF.